Listed below are T cell receptor beta chains from one sample, sequenced in a study of blood T cell repertoires in COVID-19. The data were produced by immunoSEQ multiplex PCR, yet TCRdb's version contains in-frame clones alone and is incomplete. The sample carries 250,000 to 300,000 clones, more than 70% recorded once. Specimen: PBMCs or T cells enriched from blood (not recorded which). All receptors derive from a woman in her fifties or sixties in a cohort exposed to, infected with or recovered from COVID-19 (not recorded which). CDR3s include the opening cysteine and the closing phenylalanine or tryptophan. Each record gives: J gene, clone size, V gene, D gene, CDR3 protein, CDR3 DNA. D genes are given only for firm matches. The listing skips clone size in some rows; elsewhere it reads once, few, many or a size class.

>TRBJ1-1|-|TRBV19|TRBD1
CASSPQGTNTEAFF
TGTGCCAGTAGTCCACAGGGGACGAACACTGAAGCTTTCTTT
>TRBJ2-3|-|TRBV24-1|-
CATSDFPRYF
TGTGCCACCAGTGATTTCCCCCGGTATTTT
>TRBJ2-1|-|TRBV6-5|-
CASITTGGGEQFF
TGTGCCAGCATCACCACGGGTGGCGGTGAGCAGTTCTTC
>TRBJ2-7|-|TRBV16|TRBD2
CASSRGTSGRSEQYF
TGTGCCAGCAGTCGCGGGACTAGCGGGAGGAGCGAGCAGTACTTC
>TRBJ2-1|-|TRBV4-1|-
CASSQDNNEQFF
TGCGCCAGCAGCCAAGATAACAATGAGCAGTTCTTC
>TRBJ2-2|-|TRBV5-6|TRBD1
CASSAGTGGTGELFF
TGTGCCAGCAGCGCCGGGACAGGGGGCACCGGGGAGCTGTTTTTT
>TRBJ1-1|-|TRBV6-5|-
CASSYAHAGVDTEAFF
TGTGCCAGCAGTTACGCGCACGCCGGGGTAGACACTGAAGCTTTCTTT
>TRBJ1-1|-|TRBV30|TRBD1
CAWRLDRDTEAFF
TGTGCCTGGAGACTCGACAGGGACACTGAAGCTTTCTTT
>TRBJ2-1|-|TRBV18|-
CASSHGHPVNNEQFF
TGTGCCAGCTCACACGGACACCCGGTGAACAATGAGCAGTTCTTC
>TRBJ2-2|-|TRBV5-4|TRBD2
CASSLLGLAGGRELFF
TGTGCCAGCAGCTTGCTGGGTCTAGCGGGGGGTCGGGAGCTGTTTTTT
>TRBJ1-5|few|TRBV7-6|TRBD1
CASSGQENQPQHF
TGTGCCAGCAGTGGACAGGAAAATCAGCCCCAGCATTTT
>TRBJ1-2|-|TRBV20-1|-
CSASSDYGYTF
TGCAGTGCTAGTTCCGACTATGGCTACACCTTC
>TRBJ1-5|-|TRBV6-2/TRBV6-3|-
CASSYPREGGRSNQPQHF
TGTGCCAGCAGTTATCCCCGGGAAGGGGGTAGGAGCAATCAGCCCCAGCATTTT
>TRBJ2-7|-|TRBV30|-
CAWSGGSYEQYF
TGTGCCTGGAGTGGCGGATCCTACGAGCAGTACTTC
>TRBJ2-1|-|TRBV7-8|TRBD2
CASSLELTSGIGGQFF
TGTGCCAGCAGCTTAGAATTGACTAGCGGTATAGGGGGGCAGTTCTTC
>TRBJ2-1|-|TRBV28|TRBD1
CASRHYRGEEQFF
TGTGCCAGCAGGCATTACAGGGGAGAGGAGCAGTTCTTC
>TRBJ2-7|-|TRBV5-5|-
CASSDMDSYEQYF
TGTGCCAGCAGCGATATGGACAGCTACGAGCAGTACTTC
>TRBJ1-6|-|TRBV28|-
CASSSSYVSSYNSPLHF
TGTGCCAGCAGTTCCTCCTACGTAAGCTCCTATAATTCACCCCTCCACTTT
>TRBJ1-2|-|TRBV7-2|-
CASSLGPGVGGYTF
TGTGCCAGCAGCTTAGGACCAGGGGTAGGCGGCTACACCTTC
>TRBJ1-1|-|TRBV18|TRBD1
CASSSKAGGADTEAFF
TGTGCCAGCTCATCTAAAGCAGGGGGTGCGGACACTGAAGCTTTCTTT
>TRBJ1-6|-|TRBV11-2|-
CASSFSQKDSPLHF
TGTGCCAGCAGCTTTTCACAGAAGGATTCACCCCTCCACTTT
>TRBJ2-3|few|TRBV19|TRBD1
CASSTLRGHGDTQYF
TGTGCCAGTAGTACTCTGAGGGGGCATGGTGATACGCAGTATTTT
>TRBJ2-1|-|TRBV10-1|TRBD2
CASSGTSGRSYNEQFF
TGCGCCAGCAGTGGGACTAGCGGGAGGTCCTACAATGAGCAGTTCTTC
>TRBJ2-7|-|TRBV9|TRBD2
CASSEGLAGGSYEQYF
TGTGCCAGCAGTGAGGGACTAGCGGGAGGTTCCTACGAGCAGTACTTC
>TRBJ2-5|-|TRBV5-4|TRBD2
CASSGGGGYRKETQYF
TGTGCCAGCAGCGGGGGGGGTGGCTATAGGAAAGAGACCCAGTACTTC
>TRBJ2-7|-|TRBV5-1|-
CASRIAAANYEQYF
TGCGCCAGCAGGATCGCAGCGGCTAACTACGAGCAGTACTTC
>TRBJ2-7|-|TRBV18|-
CASSPGGKSYEQYF
TGTGCCAGCTCACCAGGAGGGAAGTCCTACGAGCAGTACTTC
>TRBJ2-7|-|TRBV18|TRBD1
CASSHGQGYEQYF
TGTGCCAGCTCACACGGACAGGGCTACGAGCAGTACTTC
>TRBJ1-1|once|TRBV3-1/TRBV3-2|-
CASRRTGQGYTEAFF
TGTGCCAGCAGGCGGACGGGGCAGGGGTACACTGAAGCTTTCTTT
>TRBJ2-2|-|TRBV9|TRBD1
CASSADRDRGLWGTGELFF
TGTGCCAGCAGCGCCGACCGGGACAGGGGGCTCTGGGGCACCGGGGAGCTGTTTTTT
>TRBJ2-5|-|TRBV24-1|TRBD1
CATSEPQGPGETQYF
TGTGCCACCAGTGAGCCACAGGGGCCGGGAGAGACCCAGTACTTC
>TRBJ1-6|-|TRBV10-3|TRBD1
CAIRGQGLSPLHF
TGTGCCATCAGAGGACAGGGGTTGTCACCCCTCCACTTT
>TRBJ2-3|once|TRBV19|TRBD2
CASSPLRERVTDTQYF
TGTGCCAGTAGCCCGCTGCGGGAGAGGGTGACAGATACGCAGTATTTT
>TRBJ2-4|-|TRBV4-3|TRBD1
CASSQELGTGSLNIQYF
TGCGCCAGCAGCCAAGAACTAGGGACAGGCAGCCTAAACATTCAGTACTTC
>TRBJ2-5|-|TRBV6-2/TRBV6-3|TRBD1
CASSYPTLGQGYRETQYF
TGTGCCAGCAGTTACCCAACATTGGGACAGGGGTACCGTGAGACCCAGTACTTC
>TRBJ1-4|-|TRBV7-9|-
CASSEGQSTNEKLFF
TGTGCCAGCAGCGAAGGACAGTCAACTAATGAAAAACTGTTTTTT
>TRBJ1-2|-|TRBV24-1|TRBD1
CATSDWTGGGGYTF
TGTGCCACCAGTGATTGGACAGGGGGAGGCGGCTACACCTTC
>TRBJ2-7|-|TRBV24-1|-
CATSVPGRPWEQYF
TGTGCCACCAGTGTCCCGGGTCGCCCCTGGGAGCAGTACTTC
>TRBJ1-3|-|TRBV19|-
CASGRQADSGNTIYF
TGTGCCAGTGGGAGACAGGCCGACTCTGGAAACACCATATATTTT
>TRBJ2-6|-|TRBV2|TRBD1
CASSHRGYGANVLTF
TGTGCCAGCAGCCACAGGGGGTATGGGGCCAACGTCCTGACTTTC
>TRBJ2-3|-|TRBV7-6|TRBD2
CASSAGLAGGPRTDTQYF
TGTGCCAGCAGCGCTGGACTAGCGGGAGGGCCGCGGACAGATACGCAGTATTTT
>TRBJ1-3|few|TRBV2|-
CASSDPTAGNTIYF
TGTGCCAGCAGTGATCCTACCGCGGGAAACACCATATATTTT
>TRBJ1-2|once|TRBV7-2|-
CASSLGSVPGYGYTF
TGTGCCAGCAGCTTAGGCAGTGTACCGGGCTATGGCTACACCTTC
>TRBJ2-1|-|TRBV3-1/TRBV3-2|TRBD2
CASSPPGGSTVF
TGTGCCAGCAGCCCCCCTGGCGGGAGTACGGTCTTC
>TRBJ1-2|once|TRBV5-1|-
CASSLASGGRDGYTF
TGCGCCAGCAGCTTGGCGTCGGGGGGCCGTGACGGCTACACCTTC
>TRBJ2-1|-|TRBV4-2|TRBD2
CASSREAGYEQFF
TGTGCCAGCAGCCGAGAAGCGGGATATGAGCAGTTCTTC
>TRBJ2-7|-|TRBV3-1/TRBV3-2|-
CASSPRVYEQYF
TGTGCCAGCAGCCCCCGAGTCTACGAGCAGTACTTC
>TRBJ2-1|-|TRBV5-1|-
CASSLQGGIYNEQFF
TGCGCCAGCAGCTTACAGGGGGGGATCTACAATGAGCAGTTCTTC
>TRBJ2-7|-|TRBV27|TRBD1
CASSFSGRDRGLHYEQYF
TGTGCCAGCAGTTTCTCAGGGCGGGACAGGGGGCTTCACTACGAGCAGTACTTC
>TRBJ1-1|-|TRBV11-2|TRBD1
CASSLPLRTGRLTEAFF
TGTGCCAGCAGCTTACCCCTACGGACAGGGAGGCTCACTGAAGCTTTCTTT
>TRBJ1-6|-|TRBV9|-
CASSVEVVRNSPLHF
TGTGCCAGCAGCGTAGAAGTCGTACGGAATTCACCCCTCCACTTT
>TRBJ1-2|-|TRBV9|-
CASSASDRNYGYTF
TGTGCCAGCAGCGCCTCCGACAGGAACTATGGCTACACCTTC